This is a list of T cell receptor beta chains from one sample in a study of OX40 agonist ivuxolimab in advanced cancers. Clones were sequenced by immunoSEQ multiplex PCR, and TCRdb holds only the in-frame ones, with some missing. In the table there are about 61,000 clones, 92% of which are singletons. The source material was CD4+ or CD8+ T cells sorted from blood, sampled in a trial of the OX40 agonist ivuxolimab. These receptors were taken from an adult with an advanced solid tumor such as melanoma, head and neck, liver or kidney cancer. Each CDR3 is given with its conserved first and last residue. A D gene is named only where the DNA matches it firmly. Size is stated for part of the rows, as once, few or many counts, or as a class when the clone is expanded.

J	V	size	D	CDR3	DNA
TRBJ1-1	TRBV6-6	once	.	CASSYGGVNTEAFF	TGTGCCAGCAGTTACGGGGGGGTGAACACTGAAGCTTTCTTT
TRBJ2-5	TRBV13	.	.	CASSFVGGAVVETQYF	TGTGCCAGCAGCTTTGTTGGGGGCGCCGTTGTGGAGACCCAGTACTTC
TRBJ1-1	TRBV28	.	.	CASSSLSLWAFF	TGTGCCAGCAGTTCACTCTCACTTTGGGCTTTCTTT
TRBJ2-7	TRBV15	.	.	CATSRVGDFSYEQYF	TGTGCCACCAGCAGAGTTGGAGATTTCTCCTACGAGCAGTACTTC
TRBJ2-7	TRBV7-9	.	.	CASSRAYEQYF	TGTGCCAGCAGCCGAGCCTACGAGCAGTACTTC
TRBJ2-1	TRBV9	.	TRBD2	CASSVDARGAGQFF	TGTGCCAGCAGCGTAGATGCGCGGGGGGCCGGGCAGTTCTTC
TRBJ2-1	TRBV6-7	.	TRBD2	CASSYHSGAYNEQFF	TGTGCCAGCAGTTACCATAGCGGGGCCTACAATGAGCAGTTCTTC
TRBJ2-1	TRBV5-6	once	TRBD2	CASSSRLASEQFF	TGTGCCAGCAGCTCCCGACTAGCATCTGAGCAGTTCTTC
TRBJ2-1	TRBV2	.	.	CASKLGTGVINEQFF	TGTGCCAGCAAACTCGGCACGGGAGTCATCAATGAGCAGTTCTTC
TRBJ2-3	TRBV28	.	TRBD2	CASSLPGLDLAFSTDTQYF	TGTGCCAGCAGTTTACCGGGACTAGATCTTGCGTTTAGCACAGATACGCAGTATTTT
TRBJ2-3	TRBV27	.	.	CASSLLGPITDTQYF	TGTGCCAGCAGTTTATTAGGGCCCATCACAGATACGCAGTATTTT
TRBJ2-1	TRBV15	.	.	CASGNFNEQFF	TGTGCCTCCGGGAATTTTAATGAGCAGTTCTTC
TRBJ1-5	TRBV28	.	.	CASSSRTGWVTISNQPQHF	TGTGCCAGCAGCTCTAGGACGGGTTGGGTTACTATAAGCAATCAGCCCCAGCATTTT
TRBJ1-2	TRBV28	.	TRBD1	CASSSRGLSYGYTF	TGTGCCAGCAGCAGCAGGGGGCTTAGCTATGGCTACACCTTC
TRBJ2-3	TRBV7-8	.	.	CASSLALGDTDTQYF	TGTGCCAGCAGCTTAGCGCTGGGGGACACAGATACGCAGTATTTT
TRBJ2-5	TRBV7-6	.	.	CASSFDFEGTQETQYF	TGTGCCAGCAGCTTTGATTTCGAAGGGACGCAAGAGACCCAGTACTTC
TRBJ1-2	TRBV29-1	.	TRBD1	CSVHTGVGYTF	TGCAGCGTTCATACAGGGGTAGGCTACACCTTC
TRBJ2-2	TRBV13	.	.	CASSSLSNTGELFF	TGTGCCAGCAGCTCCTTATCGAACACCGGGGAGCTGTTTTTT
TRBJ1-5	TRBV28	.	.	CASSYSQPQHF	TGTGCCAGCAGTTATTCCCAGCCCCAGCATTTT
TRBJ2-7	TRBV6-6	.	.	CASSYSTEGYEQYF	TGTGCCAGCAGTTACTCGACAGAGGGCTACGAGCAGTACTTC
TRBJ1-2	TRBV5-8	.	.	CASSSSLVGLPGYTF	TGTGCCAGCAGCTCCTCCTTAGTAGGACTCCCGGGCTACACCTTC